These 9 T cell receptor beta chains share one sample of origin, sequenced in a study of T cell clones after liver transplantation. Assay: immunoSEQ multiplex PCR; the TCRdb copy retains only in-frame clones and omits some. This table has about 68,000 clones, more than 85% appearing once. Sequencing used CD4+ T cells from blood, obtained 25 months after liver transplant. The receptors shown here come from a human patient who received a liver transplant. Some T cells may be provided by the graft donor.

This clone was seen once. This chain uses TRBV29-1 with TRBJ1-2, with unresolved D. The CDR3 loop spans 15 amino acids. Germline CDR1 reads SQVTM; CDR2 reads ANQGSEA. V dropped 3 bases and J dropped 4 bases, with 18 bases sitting between them. CDR3 bases: TGCAGCGTTGAGAGGGCCAGCCGATTGGGCTATGGCTACACCTTC. Encoded protein: CSVERASRLGYGYTF.

The chain combines TRBV11-2 with TRBJ2-3; no definite D call. Trimming took off 3 bases at V and 8 bases at J, with 3 bases between the two ends. Per the germline V gene, CDR1 is SGHAT and CDR2 is FQNNGV. The CDR3 runs to 10 residues. CDR3 coding DNA: TGTGCCAGCAGCTTTCGTACGCAGTATTTT. Translation gives CASSFRTQYF.

Written as DNA, the CDR3 is TGTGCCAGCAGCGGGCGTTCCCAGCGGGGGCAAGAGACCCAGTACTTC. This gives the protein CASSGRSQRGQETQYF. This rearrangement joins TRBV11-3 to TRBJ2-5; 8 nucleotides match TRBD2. The CDR3 loop spans 16 amino acids. CDR1 is SGHNT and CDR2 is YENEEA in the germline V gene. The ends lost 5 bases at V and 2 bases at J; junction bases unmatched: 10.

The chain combines TRBV7-2 with TRBJ1-5; D gene unclear. This CDR3 has 13 amino acids. The V gene lost 3 bases and the J gene lost 6 bases, with 9 bases spanning the gap. From germline, CDR1 is SGHTA and CDR2 FQGNSA. The CDR3 sequence is CASSFGFGQPQHF. The DNA of the CDR3 is TGTGCCAGCAGCTTTGGGTTTGGTCAGCCCCAGCATTTT. Combining the CDR3 with reference TRBV7-2 and TRBJ1-5 gives the whole variable domain GAGVSQSPSNKVTEKGKDVELRCDPISGHTALYWYRQSLGQGLEFLIYFQGNSAPDKSGLPSDRFSAERTGGSVSTLTIQRTQQEDSAVYLCASSFGFGQPQHFGDGTRLSIL.

This clone was counted once. This sequence joins TRBV7-9 and TRBJ1-5; D gene unclear. Germline CDR1 reads SEHNR; CDR2 reads FQNEAQ (reference sequence). Trimming stripped 6 bases from V and 5 bases from J, with 14 bases between. The CDR3 length is 14 residues. The CDR3, as DNA: TGTGCCAGCAGTGGACGGACCTCAGATCAGCCCCAGCATTTT. It encodes CASSGRTSDQPQHF.

V gene TRBV7-9 combines with J gene TRBJ1-1; tentatively, D is TRBD1 (6 bases). Trimming stripped 1 base from V and 7 bases from J, with 10 bases between. The germline CDR1 and CDR2 sequences are SEHNR and FQNEAQ (reference sequence). The length of the CDR3 is 13 residues. CDR3 amino acids: CASSLEAGVEAFF. The DNA of the CDR3 is TGTGCCAGCAGCTTAGAGGCAGGGGTTGAAGCTTTCTTT.

The chain is built from TRBV10-1 and TRBJ2-1, with a possible D match to TRBD2 (6 bases). The V end lost 0 bases, the J end lost 4 bases, and 7 bases lay between the germline ends. Germline CDR1 is WNHNN and CDR2 is SYGVQD (reference sequence). The CDR3 extends over 14 amino acids. DNA for the CDR3: TGCGCCAGCAGTGAGTCGAGCGGGTACAATGAGCAGTTCTTC. This codes for CASSESSGYNEQFF.

The rearrangement uses TRBV28 and TRBJ1-5; possible D gene TRBD1, 5 bases. Germline-derived CDR1 and CDR2 are MDHEN and SYDVKM. The germline V and J ends were trimmed by 6 bases and 4 bases, with 10 bases remaining between them. The CDR3 covers 13 residues. The CDR3: CASSGGRNQPQHF. CDR3 nucleotide sequence: TGTGCCAGCAGCGGGGGAAGAAATCAGCCCCAGCATTTT.

This rearrangement joins TRBV6-5 to TRBJ1-2; no reliable D call. Trimming took off 3 bases at V and 2 bases at J, with 7 bases between the two ends. This CDR3 has 13 residues. Germline CDR1 MNHEY, CDR2 SVGAGI. DNA of the CDR3: TGTGCCAGCAGTTATGTACAGAACTATGGCTACACCTTC. Its protein product is CASSYVQNYGYTF.